This TCR beta chain was recorded in a study of T cells in Graves' hyperthyroidism and ophthalmopathy. Ophthalmopathy patients all had a Clinical Activity Score of at least 3, a NOSPECS grade of at least 4 and disease under 3 months old. Thyroid ultrasound and orbital computed tomography, with clinical symptoms and serum thyroxine and TRAb, informed diagnoses. This clonotype occurred many times. Its antigen is unknown. What was amplified from RNA transcripts were TCR beta CDR3 regions. The TCR CDR3 was amplified in a first-round RT-PCR using the HTBI primer set. TCRdb reprocessed the multiplex PCR reads with MiXCR, giving one entry per CDR3 protein. The sample lists 500,000 to 800,000 distinct CDR3 sequences, around 15% occurring once. Whole-study results and caveats: The blood repertoire included most of the expanded thyroid clonotypes above 0.001.

The origin of this receptor is a woman aged 45-65 years with Graves' ophthalmopathy. Sequencing used blood.

The CDR3 is CASSFVGGYTF. In DNA, the CDR3 is TGTGCCAGCAGTTTCGTTGGAGGCTACACCTTC. This sequence joins TRBV28 and TRBJ1-2, with D unresolved. Trimming left V 3 bases short and J 8 bases short, with 7 bases between. Germline CDR1 MDHEN, CDR2 SYDVKM. The CDR3 consists of 11 residues.